These 8 T cell receptor beta chains were all obtained from the same sample, sequenced in a study of glioma-infiltrating T cells after dendritic cell vaccination. Time point noted: after dendritic cell vaccination, including at tumor progression/relapse. Repertoires were generated with immunoSEQ multiplex PCR, while TCRdb's copy carries only in-frame clones and drops some. The profile covers about 50,000 clones, with 89% appearing a single time and around 5% taken by the ten largest. Sequencing was performed on blood, taken after dendritic cell vaccination. These receptors all stem from a human donor with glioblastoma.

The rearrangement uses TRBV28 and TRBJ2-7; 8 bases map to TRBD2. This CDR3 has 13 amino acids. V lost 6 bases, J lost 2 bases, and 3 bases stayed unmatched. In germline, CDR1 is MDHEN, CDR2 SYDVKM. The CDR3 DNA sequence: TGTGCCAGCAGGGAAGCGGGAGCCTACGAGCAGTACTTC. Its translation is CASREAGAYEQYF. Based on the CDR3 plus reference TRBV28 and TRBJ2-7, the full variable domain is DVKVTQSSRYLVKRTGEKVFLECVQDMDHENMFWYRQDPGLGLRLIYFSYDVKMKEKGDIPEGYSVSREKKERFSLILESASTNQTSMYLCASREAGAYEQYFGPGTRLTVT.

J is TRBJ2-3 and V is TRBV4-1; 8 bases align to TRBD2. The ends lost 1 base at V and 1 base at J; junction bases unmatched: 13. The CDR3 contains 19 residues. Germline-derived CDR1 and CDR2 are MGHRA and YSYEKL. Written as DNA, the CDR3 is TGCGCCAGCAGCCAAGTCCCTAGCGGGCCCTTGTACCGCACAGATACGCAGTATTTT. It is translated as CASSQVPSGPLYRTDTQYF.

This clone has only a few counts. The rearrangement joins TRBV10-3 to TRBJ2-7; a possible D gene is TRBD2 (6 bases). This CDR3 has 13 residues. Germline values: CDR1 ENHRY, CDR2 SYGVKD. The V end was cut by 10 bases, the J end by 0 bases, with 13 bases between. In DNA form, the CDR3 reads TGTGCCACCGCGTCTAGCGACTCCTACGAGCAGTACTTC. Protein: CATASSDSYEQYF.

This chain joins TRBV2 and TRBJ2-7, with a weak D call TRBD1 (6 bases). This CDR3 contains 14 residues. Germline V gene sequence: CDR1 SNHLY, CDR2 FYNNEI. The ends were cut back, 6 bases at V and 6 bases at J, with 18 bases in the middle. CDR3 nucleotides: TGTGCCAGCAGCCAAGGGGGAGAGTTTGGCGAGCAGTACTTC. The encoded protein is CASSQGGEFGEQYF.

The chain links TRBV5-6 to TRBJ1-2, with D perhaps matching TRBD1 (6 bases). With 5 bases removed from V and 6 bases from J, the gap between germline ends came to 11 bases. Germline V gene lookup returns CDR1 SGHDT and CDR2 YYEEEE. The CDR3 sequence is 12 residues long. CDR3 amino acids: CASRAGDHGYTF. Written as DNA, the CDR3 is TGTGCCAGCAGGGCAGGGGACCATGGCTACACCTTC.

The chain recombines TRBV27 with TRBJ2-1, with 7 bases that match TRBD1. The CDR3 covers 11 residues. The V and J ends lost 3 bases and 15 bases, in that order; junction bases with no gene match: 5. Per the germline V gene, CDR1 is MNHEY and CDR2 is SMNVEV (reference sequence). CDR3 protein: CASSFGQVLFF. The CDR3 nucleotides are TGTGCCAGCAGTTTCGGACAGGTTCTGTTCTTC.

CDR3 residues: CASSLSQGGGETQYF. CDR3 DNA: TGCGCCAGCAGCTTGTCCCAGGGCGGTGGAGAGACCCAGTACTTC. The genes are TRBV5-1 and TRBJ2-5, with a weak D call TRBD1 (5 bases). V lost 1 base, J lost 4 bases, and 14 bases lay in between. CDR1 is SGHRS and CDR2 is YFSETQ in the germline V gene. The CDR3 consists of 15 residues. The full variable domain, completed using reference TRBV5-1 and TRBJ2-5, is KAGVTQTPRYLIKTRGQQVTLSCSPISGHRSVSWYQQTPGQGLQFLFEYFSETQRNKGNFPGRFSGRQFSNSRSEMNVSTLELGDSALYLCASSLSQGGGETQYFGPGTRLLVL.

This sequence joins TRBV7-6 and TRBJ2-1; D is unclear. The CDR3 extends over 15 amino acids. Germline CDR1 and CDR2: SGHVS and FNYEAQ. Trimming removed 3 bases from V and 0 bases from J, with 9 bases in between. The CDR3 DNA reads as TGTGCCAGCAGCTTTCGTTCGAGCTCCTACAATGAGCAGTTCTTC. Its protein is CASSFRSSSYNEQFF.